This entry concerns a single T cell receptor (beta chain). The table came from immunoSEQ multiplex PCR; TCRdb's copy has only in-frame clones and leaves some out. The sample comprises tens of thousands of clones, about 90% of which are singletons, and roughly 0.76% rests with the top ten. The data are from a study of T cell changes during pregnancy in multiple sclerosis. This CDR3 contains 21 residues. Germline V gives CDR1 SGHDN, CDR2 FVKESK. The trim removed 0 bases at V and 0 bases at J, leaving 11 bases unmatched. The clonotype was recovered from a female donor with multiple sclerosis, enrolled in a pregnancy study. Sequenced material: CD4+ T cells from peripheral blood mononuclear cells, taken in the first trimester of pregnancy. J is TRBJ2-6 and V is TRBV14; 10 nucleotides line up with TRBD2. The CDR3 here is CASSQDPLLAGRSSGANVLTF. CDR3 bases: TGTGCCAGCAGCCAAGACCCCCTACTAGCGGGGCGTAGCTCTGGGGCCAACGTCCTGACTTTC.